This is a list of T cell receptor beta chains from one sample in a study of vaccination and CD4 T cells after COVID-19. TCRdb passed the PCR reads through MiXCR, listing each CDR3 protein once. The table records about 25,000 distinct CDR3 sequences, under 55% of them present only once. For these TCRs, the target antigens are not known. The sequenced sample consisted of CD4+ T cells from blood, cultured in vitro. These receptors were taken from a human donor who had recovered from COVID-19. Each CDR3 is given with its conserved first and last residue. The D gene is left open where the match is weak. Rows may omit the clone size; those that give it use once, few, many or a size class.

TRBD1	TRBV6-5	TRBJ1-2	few	CASSYGTGVGGYTF	TGTGCCAGCAGTTACGGGACAGGGGTAGGTGGCTACACCTTC
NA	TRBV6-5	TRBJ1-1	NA	CASSYSPQGSTEAFF	TGTGCCAGCAGTTACTCGCCTCAGGGGAGCACTGAAGCTTTCTTT
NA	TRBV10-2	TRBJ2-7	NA	CASISGSAVSYEQYF	TGCGCCAGCATATCGGGGTCAGCTGTCTCCTACGAGCAGTACTTC
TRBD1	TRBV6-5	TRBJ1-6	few	CASSYNPGQGNSPLHF	TGTGCCAGCAGTTACAATCCGGGACAGGGGAATTCACCCCTCCACTTT
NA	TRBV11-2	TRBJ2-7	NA	CASSLAPSYEVRQYF	TGTGCCAGCAGCTTAGCCCCCTCCTACGAAGTAAGGCAGTACTTC
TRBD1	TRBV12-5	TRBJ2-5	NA	CASGLTGAETQYF	TGTGCTAGTGGCCTGACAGGGGCAGAGACCCAGTACTTC
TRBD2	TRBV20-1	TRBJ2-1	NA	CSAPNPGLSYNEQFF	TGCAGTGCTCCCAACCCGGGACTATCTTACAATGAGCAGTTCTTC
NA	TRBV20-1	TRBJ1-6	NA	CSARTVGSYNSPFHF	TGCAGTGCTAGGACAGTTGGCTCCTATAATTCACCCTTCCACTTT
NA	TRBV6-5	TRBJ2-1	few	CASSFPRDDNEQFF	TGTGCCAGCAGTTTCCCCCGGGACGACAATGAGCAGTTCTTC
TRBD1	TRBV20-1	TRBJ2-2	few	CSASDREGYGELFF	TGCAGTGCTAGTGACAGGGAAGGGTACGGGGAGCTGTTTTTT
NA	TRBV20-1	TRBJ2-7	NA	CSATGGSYEQYF	TGCAGTGCCACCGGCGGGTCCTACGAGCAGTACTTC
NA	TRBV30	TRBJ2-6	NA	CAWRDFGANVLTF	TGTGCCTGGAGGGACTTTGGGGCCAACGTCCTGACTTTC
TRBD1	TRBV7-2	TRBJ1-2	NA	CASSLTGGKGYGYTF	TGTGCCAGCAGCTTAACAGGGGGAAAGGGCTATGGCTACACCTTC
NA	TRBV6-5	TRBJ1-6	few	CASSSVPGSSYNSPLHF	TGTGCCAGCAGTTCCGTTCCAGGGAGCTCCTATAATTCACCCCTCCACTTT
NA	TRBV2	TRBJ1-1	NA	CASSDREGHTEAFF	TGTGCCAGCAGTGATCGTGAGGGGCACACTGAAGCTTTCTTT
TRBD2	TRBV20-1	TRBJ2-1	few	CSASPGLAGGYSSYNEQFF	TGCAGTGCTAGCCCGGGACTAGCGGGAGGGTATTCCTCCTACAATGAGCAGTTCTTC
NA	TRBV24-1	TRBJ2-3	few	CATSPRGRGGTDTQYF	TGTGCCACCAGCCCCCGGGGGAGGGGGGGCACAGATACGCAGTATTTT
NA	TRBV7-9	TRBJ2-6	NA	CASSRSLWGANVLTF	TGTGCCAGCAGCCGTTCACTGTGGGGGGCCAACGTCCTGACTTTC
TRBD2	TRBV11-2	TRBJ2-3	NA	CASSLERAGVAGDTQYF	TGTGCCAGCAGCTTAGAACGAGCGGGAGTGGCGGGAGATACGCAGTATTTT
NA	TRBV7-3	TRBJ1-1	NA	CASSLKGVTEAFF	TGTGCCAGCAGCTTAAAGGGGGTCACTGAAGCTTTCTTT
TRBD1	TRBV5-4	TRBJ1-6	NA	CASSWDRSNSPLHF	TGTGCCAGCAGCTGGGACAGGTCTAATTCACCCCTCCACTTT
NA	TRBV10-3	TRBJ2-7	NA	CAISDLPGRSPSSYEQYF	TGTGCCATCAGTGATCTCCCGGGACGCTCCCCCTCGTCCTACGAGCAGTACTTC
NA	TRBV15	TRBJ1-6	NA	CATSGIRGIINSPLHF	TGTGCCACCAGCGGTATTCGGGGGATCATCAATTCACCCCTCCACTTT
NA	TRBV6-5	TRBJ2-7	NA	CASSYSVGTVYEQYF	TGTGCCAGCAGTTACTCGGTGGGGACCGTCTACGAGCAGTACTTC
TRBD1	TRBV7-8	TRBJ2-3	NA	CASSSGTGNLDTQYF	TGTGCCAGCAGCTCCGGGACAGGGAATCTAGATACGCAGTATTTT
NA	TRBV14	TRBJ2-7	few	CASSQTLQYPYEQYF	TGTGCCAGCAGCCAAACCCTGCAATACCCCTACGAGCAGTACTTC
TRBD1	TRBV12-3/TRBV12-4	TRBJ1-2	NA	CASNPSGTGTGYGYTF	TGTGCCAGCAATCCCTCCGGGACAGGGACTGGATATGGCTACACCTTC
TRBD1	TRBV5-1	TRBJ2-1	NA	CASSFGGTGVHNEQFF	TGCGCCAGCAGCTTTGGGGGCACAGGGGTCCACAATGAGCAGTTCTTC
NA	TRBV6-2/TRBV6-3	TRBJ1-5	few	CASTLSHQPQHF	TGTGCCAGCACTCTCAGCCATCAGCCCCAGCATTTT
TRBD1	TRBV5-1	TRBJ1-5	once	CASSMTGFGNQPQHF	TGCGCCAGCAGCATGACAGGGTTTGGCAATCAGCCCCAGCATTTT
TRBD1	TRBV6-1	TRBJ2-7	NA	CASRRQGADEQYF	TGTGCCAGCAGGAGACAGGGGGCGGACGAGCAGTACTTC
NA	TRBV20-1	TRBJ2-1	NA	CSAREGRGASYNEQFF	TGCAGTGCTAGAGAGGGCAGGGGCGCGTCCTACAATGAGCAGTTCTTC
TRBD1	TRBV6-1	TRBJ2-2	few	CASKVWTGGAGELFF	TGTGCCAGCAAAGTCTGGACAGGGGGTGCCGGGGAGCTGTTTTTT
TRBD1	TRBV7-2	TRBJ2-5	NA	CASSFDRGGETQYF	TGTGCCAGCAGCTTCGACAGGGGGGGAGAGACCCAGTACTTC
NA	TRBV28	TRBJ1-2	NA	CASSLSSRGAYTF	TGTGCCAGCAGTTTATCGTCCAGGGGAGCCTACACCTTC
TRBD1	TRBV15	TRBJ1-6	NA	CATSRDYIAGGASDNSPLHF	TGTGCCACCAGCAGAGATTATATAGCAGGGGGCGCATCTGATAATTCACCCCTCCACTTT
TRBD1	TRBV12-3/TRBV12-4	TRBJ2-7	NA	CASSRQQGIGYEQYF	TGTGCCAGCAGTCGCCAACAGGGGATCGGCTACGAGCAGTACTTC
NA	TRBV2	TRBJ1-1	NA	CASSERRGDSEAFF	TGTGCCAGCAGTGAACGGCGGGGAGACTCTGAAGCTTTCTTT
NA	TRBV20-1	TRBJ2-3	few	CSARRLVRGVSTDTQYF	TGCAGTGCTCGCCGACTAGTACGGGGTGTTAGCACAGATACGCAGTATTTT
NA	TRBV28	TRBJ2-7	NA	CASSHHLEQYF	TGTGCCAGCAGCCACCATCTCGAGCAGTACTTC
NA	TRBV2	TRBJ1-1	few	CASNAQGSHEAFF	TGTGCCAGCAACGCTCAGGGATCACATGAAGCTTTCTTT
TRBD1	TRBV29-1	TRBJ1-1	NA	CSVDQGAANTEAFF	TGCAGCGTTGATCAGGGGGCAGCAAACACTGAAGCTTTCTTT
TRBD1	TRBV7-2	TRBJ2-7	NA	CASSLGQLYEQYF	TGTGCCAGCAGCTTGGGACAGCTCTACGAGCAGTACTTC
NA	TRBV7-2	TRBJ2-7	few	CASSLVRHEQYF	TGTGCCAGCAGCTTAGTTAGGCACGAGCAGTACTTC
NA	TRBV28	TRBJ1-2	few	CASSFRRYGYTF	TGTGCCAGCAGTTTTAGGAGGTATGGCTACACCTTC
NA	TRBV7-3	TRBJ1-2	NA	CASSLHPEGYGYTF	TGTGCCAGCAGCTTACACCCCGAGGGCTATGGCTACACCTTC
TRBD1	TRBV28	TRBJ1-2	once	CASSLPRQGEGYGYTF	TGTGCCAGCAGTTTACCCCGGCAGGGGGAAGGCTATGGCTACACCTTC
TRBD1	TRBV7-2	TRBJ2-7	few	CASSRTQGVYEQYF	TGTGCCAGCAGCCGAACTCAGGGGGTCTACGAGCAGTACTTC
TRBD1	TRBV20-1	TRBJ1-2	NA	CSAREPRTGTYYGYTF	TGCAGTGCTAGAGAACCCAGGACAGGGACGTACTATGGCTACACCTTC
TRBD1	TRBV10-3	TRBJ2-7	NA	CAISEGQGSYEQYF	TGTGCCATCAGTGAGGGACAGGGCTCCTACGAGCAGTACTTC
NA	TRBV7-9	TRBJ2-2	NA	CASSLEIGLVGGELFF	TGTGCCAGCAGCTTAGAGATAGGCCTGGTTGGCGGGGAGCTGTTTTTT